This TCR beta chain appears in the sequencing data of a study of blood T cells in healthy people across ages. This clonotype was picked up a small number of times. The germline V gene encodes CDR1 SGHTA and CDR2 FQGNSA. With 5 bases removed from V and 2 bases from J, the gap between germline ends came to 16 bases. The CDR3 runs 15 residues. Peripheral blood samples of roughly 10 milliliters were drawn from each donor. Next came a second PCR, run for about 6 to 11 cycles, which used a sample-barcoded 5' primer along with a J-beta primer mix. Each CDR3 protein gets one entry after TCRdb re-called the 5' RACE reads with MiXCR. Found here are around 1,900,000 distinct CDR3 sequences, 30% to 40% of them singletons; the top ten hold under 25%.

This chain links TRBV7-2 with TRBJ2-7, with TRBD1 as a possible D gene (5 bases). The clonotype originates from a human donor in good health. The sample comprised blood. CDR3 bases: TGTGCCAGCAGCATAGGGGTCTCAGCGCCCTACGAGCAGTACTTC. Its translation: CASSIGVSAPYEQYF. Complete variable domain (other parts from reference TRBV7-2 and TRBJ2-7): GAGVSQSPSNKVTEKGKDVELRCDPISGHTALYWYRQSLGQGLEFLIYFQGNSAPDKSGLPSDRFSAERTGGSVSTLTIQRTQQEDSAVYLCASSIGVSAPYEQYFGPGTRLTVT.